This T cell receptor beta chain appears in the sequencing data of a study of shared clonotypes between healthy human individuals. The study separated CD4+ cells into CD45RA+ naive and CD45RA-negative memory subsets. This clone was found a few times. Unmatched junction bases numbered 5, after V lost 9 bases and J lost 2 bases. The length of the CDR3 is 13 residues. Germline CDR1 reads MNHEY; CDR2 reads SMNVEV (reference sequence). Clones were read by immunoSEQ multiplex PCR, and TCRdb kept only the in-frame ones, dropping some. Of hundreds of thousands of clones in the sample, 74% are singletons; the top ten hold about 1.7%.

The chain carries TRBV27 and TRBJ2-3; 7 nucleotides align to TRBD1. The TCR was taken from a woman aged 30 to 39 in good health. The sequenced sample was memory CD4+ T cells sorted from blood. Subset: CD45RA-negative fraction. Here the CDR3 reads CARQGHYTDTQYF. The CDR3 region has the DNA TGTGCCAGACAGGGGCATTACACAGATACGCAGTATTTT.